The 17 T cell receptor beta chains below come from one sample, sequenced in a study of human T cells and chemical hapten exposure. MiXCR, applied by TCRdb to the RACE reads, yields one record per CDR3 protein. This sample has 150,000 to 200,000 distinct CDR3 sequences, with about 15% found just once. Time point indicated: patch test 1, 2 weeks after DPC sensitization. Treatment described: therapeutic diphenylcyclopropenone sensitization with weekly scalp DPC. Sequenced material: whole blood, taken in connection with sensitization to the hapten diphenylcyclopropenone (DPC). The receptors here all came from a young woman with alopecia areata. Some clones in this sample may be carry-over from other donors' samples.

The chain employs TRBV11-2 and TRBJ2-1; 8 nucleotides match TRBD2. V gave up 5 bases and J gave up 8 bases; unmatched junction bases: 8. This CDR3 has 14 amino acids. CDR1 is SGHAT, CDR2 FQNNGV, per germline. The CDR3 coding sequence is TGTGCCAGCAGCGTCGCGGGACTAGGTCATGAGCAGTTCTTC. Its protein is CASSVAGLGHEQFF.

The chain links TRBV11-2 to TRBJ1-6, with TRBD1 as a possible D gene (5 bases). Trimming stripped 4 bases from V and 10 bases from J, with 11 bases between. The CDR3 spans 13 residues. Germline assignment: CDR1 SGHAT and CDR2 FQNNGV. The CDR3 sequence: CASSWGPGSPLHF. CDR3 DNA sequence: TGTGCCAGCAGCTGGGGACCAGGGTCACCCCTCCACTTT. The full variable domain, rest sourced from reference TRBV11-2 and TRBJ1-6, is EAGVAQSPRYKIIEKRQSVAFWCNPISGHATLYWYQQILGQGPKLLIQFQNNGVVDDSQLPKDRFSAERLKGVDSTLKIQPAKLEDSAVYLCASSWGPGSPLHFGNGTRLTVT.

The chain is built from TRBV6-6 and TRBJ1-5, with 12 bases identical to TRBD1. Germline V CDR1 and CDR2: MNHNY, SVGAGI (reference sequence). Unmatched junction bases numbered 8, after V lost 6 bases and J lost 2 bases. The CDR3 has 17 residues. The CDR3 DNA sequence: TGTGCCAGCAGGCCTACCGGGACAGGGGGCGGCAATCAGCCCCAGCATTTT. As protein: CASRPTGTGGGNQPQHF.

This clonotype was seen a few times. In DNA, the CDR3 is TGTGCCAGCAGCCCCCAGGGATCCCTAGCGGGCAATGAGCAGTTCTTC. This translates into CASSPQGSLAGNEQFF. This chain links TRBV7-2 with TRBJ2-1, with 8 nucleotides matching TRBD2. The CDR3 covers 16 residues. J was trimmed by 6 bases and V by 5 bases; bases with no gene match: 12. Germline V lookup: CDR1 SGHTA, CDR2 FQGNSA.

The chain couples TRBV20-1 to TRBJ2-3; D uncertain. Trimming took 7 bases from V and 1 from J, leaving 15 bases between them. Germline CDR1 reads DFQATT; CDR2 reads SNEGSKA (reference sequence). CDR3 length: 14 amino acids. The CDR3 reads CSERVLQGTDTQYF. Here the CDR3 DNA reads TGCAGTGAAAGGGTTTTGCAAGGCACAGATACGCAGTATTTT.

This clonotype was seen a few times. This chain uses TRBV21-1 with TRBJ2-1. TRBV21-1 is assigned pseudogene status. This CDR3 spans 15 amino acids. The CDR3 coding sequence is TGTGCCAGCATCCGTTACACGAGCTCCTACAATGAGCAGTTCTTC. It codes for CASIRYTSSYNEQFF.

In its sample, this clonotype was seen a few times. CDR3 sequence (DNA): TGCGCCAGCAGCCGGGCACTAGCGGCCTTCCAAAATGAGCAGTTCTTC. Amino acid sequence: CASSRALAAFQNEQFF. The chain has TRBV4-3 and TRBJ2-1; TRBD2 aligns across 8 bases. Trimming took 4 bases from V and 7 from J; bases not matched to a gene: 12. CDR3 length: 16 amino acids. Germline V gene lookup returns CDR1 LGHNA and CDR2 YSLEER.

This clonotype was seen ten or more times. The rearrangement links TRBV6-2 or TRBV6-3 to TRBJ1-2; D ambiguous. The ends were cut back, 0 bases at V and 3 bases at J, with 2 bases in the middle. The length of the CDR3 is 12 residues. CDR1 is MNHEY and CDR2 is SVGEGT in the germline V gene. DNA of the CDR3: TGTGCCAGCAGTTACTCCCACTATGGCTACACCTTC. It specifies CASSYSHYGYTF.

The chain joins TRBV20-1 to TRBJ2-5, with 9 bases fitting TRBD2. The CDR3 sequence is 15 residues long. From germline, CDR1 is DFQATT and CDR2 SNEGSKA (reference sequence). Germline trimming cut 0 bases from V and 5 bases from J; bases unmatched to any gene: 7. The CDR3 DNA is TGCAGTGCTAGAGATGCGGGAGGGTTATTGGAGACCCAGTACTTC. It is translated as CSARDAGGLLETQYF.

The table lists this clonotype with many counts. V usage is TRBV10-2 and J usage is TRBJ1-1; D call uncertain. Germline-derived CDR1 and CDR2 are WSHSY and SAAADI. This CDR3 has 13 residues. Trimming took off 4 bases at V and 1 base at J, with 7 bases between the two ends. CDR3 coding DNA: TGCGCCAGCAGTGTCCGTCAGAACACTGAAGCTTTCTTT. Amino acids: CASSVRQNTEAFF.

This clonotype has ten or more counts. The rearrangement links TRBV28 to TRBJ1-5, with TRBD1 matching 7 bases. Unmatched junction bases numbered 7, after V lost 5 bases and J lost 0 bases. Germline V gives CDR1 MDHEN, CDR2 SYDVKM. CDR3 length equals 16 residues. For the CDR3, the DNA is TGTGCCAGCAGTATGATATGGGACAGTAGCAATCAGCCCCAGCATTTT. This encodes CASSMIWDSSNQPQHF.

In its sample, this clonotype was seen a few times. The chain links TRBV29-1 to TRBJ1-2; 7 nucleotides agree with TRBD1. The germline V gene has CDR1 SQVTM and CDR2 ANQGSEA. Losses at the gene ends were 7 bases for V and 2 bases for J; bases not matched to a gene: 4. The CDR3 runs to 12 residues. CDR3 coding DNA: TGCAGCGCCGAGACAGGGAACTATGGCTACACCTTC. This encodes CSAETGNYGYTF.

The table lists this clonotype with a few counts. V and J are TRBV20-1 and TRBJ1-5, with 9 bases fitting TRBD1. Germline V gene lookup returns CDR1 DFQATT and CDR2 SNEGSKA (reference sequence). The CDR3 extends over 13 amino acids. The ends lost 3 bases at V and 5 bases at J; junction bases unmatched: 2. The CDR3 nucleotides read TGCAGTGCTAGTGGGGACAGGGATCAGCCCCAGCATTTT. Encoded protein: CSASGDRDQPQHF.

This clonotype was counted between two and nine times. The chain carries TRBV27 and TRBJ2-1; 8 positions match TRBD2. Losses at the gene ends were 0 bases for V and 4 bases for J; bases not matched to a gene: 5. The CDR3 runs 16 residues. CDR1 is MNHEY and CDR2 is SMNVEV in the germline V gene (reference sequence). CDR3 amino acids: CASSLSLLAVYNEQFF. For the CDR3, the DNA is TGTGCCAGCAGTTTATCGCTACTAGCGGTTTACAATGAGCAGTTCTTC.

This clonotype was seen a few times. The V and J genes are TRBV27 and TRBJ1-5; D might be TRBD1 (6 bases). CDR3 length: 15 residues. Germline CDR1 reads MNHEY; CDR2 reads SMNVEV (reference sequence). V shed 3 bases and J shed 6 bases, with 15 bases lying between them. The chain's CDR3 is CASSFGQGGGQPQHF. As DNA, the CDR3 is TGTGCCAGCAGTTTTGGGCAGGGAGGGGGTCAGCCCCAGCATTTT.

The chain combines TRBV5-1 with TRBJ1-1; D unresolved. Between the trimmed V and J ends, which lost 0 bases and 5 bases, there was a span of 11 bases. Per the germline V gene, CDR1 is SGHRS and CDR2 is YFSETQ. The CDR3 is 14 amino acids. The chain's CDR3 is CASSLAGGSTEAFF. The CDR3 DNA is TGCGCCAGCAGCTTGGCCGGAGGTAGTACTGAAGCTTTCTTT.

In the case of this clonotype: Possible read error: a much larger clone is one base away. The V and J genes are TRBV12-3 or TRBV12-4 and TRBJ1-6; D uncertain. This CDR3 contains 15 residues. Trimming removed 4 bases from V and 7 bases from J, with 14 bases in between. The chain's CDR3 is CASSSRGLGNSPLHF. CDR3 DNA sequence: TGTGCCAGCAGTTCCCGGGGTCTGGGCAATTCACCCCTCCACTTT.